These 31 T cell receptor beta chains share one sample of origin, sequenced in a study of T cells in women clearing cervical HPV infection. Produced via immunoSEQ multiplex PCR; TCRdb's table is partial and in-frame only. Listed are around 30,000 clones; about 16% falls within the top ten. Specimen: blood buffy coat. These receptors all come from a woman between 18 and 70 years old with a cervical HPV16 infection that either progressed to CIN3+ or cleared (not recorded which).

Comment on this clone: The read terminates 3 residues ahead of where the CDR3 ends, so the germline J gene completes it. This chain connects TRBV20-1 to TRBJ2-1, with 13 bases identical to TRBD2. This CDR3 has 17 residues. Germline-derived CDR1 and CDR2 are DFQATT and SNEGSKA (reference sequence). Trimming removed 0 bases from V and 2 bases from J; junction bases left unmatched: 4. The DNA read from the CDR3 is TGCAGTGCTAGAGATACTAGCGGGGGGGCCGCCTACAATGAG. Translation gives CSARDTSGGAAYNE. Given in full, the CDR3 is CSARDTSGGAAYNEQFF.

On this clone: The read gets to within 3 residues of the CDR3 end, and the germline J gene fills in the rest. The chain couples TRBV18 to TRBJ1-2; D may be TRBD1 (5 bases). Germline assignment: CDR1 KGHSH and CDR2 LQKENI. The CDR3 is made up of 16 amino acids. The CDR3 sequence: CASSRVLIADTDTYTF. CDR3 DNA (partial): TGTGCCAGCTCACGGGTCCTGATAGCGGACACAGATACC.

Concerning this clone itself: From the germline J gene comes the end of the CDR3, since the read stops 3 residues before it. The J gene is TRBJ1-2, the V gene TRBV20-1; 9 bases agree with TRBD1. Germline CDR1 DFQATT, CDR2 SNEGSKA (reference sequence). The CDR3 has 14 residues. CDR3 residues: CSARDDKGQGGYTF. CDR3 DNA, as far as it was read: TGCAGTGCTAGAGATGATAAGGGACAGGGAGGC.

Concerning this clone itself: Coverage ceases 3 residues before the CDR3 finishes, and the germline J gene fills in the end. This chain connects TRBV19 to TRBJ1-2; 8 bases map to TRBD1. Germline trimming cut 7 bases from V and 4 bases from J; bases unmatched to any gene: 8. Germline assignment: CDR1 LNHDA and CDR2 SQIVND (reference sequence). The CDR3 runs to 14 residues. The CDR3 DNA, read in part, is TGTGCCAGTATCCCGAGACAGGGGAGCTATGGC. This gives the protein CASIPRQGSYG. The complete CDR3 protein is CASIPRQGSYGYTF.

Concerning this clone: Read sequence stops 3 residues before the CDR3 end, and the germline J gene provides the missing end. The chain has TRBV30 and TRBJ1-2; 9 nucleotides align to TRBD1. V was clipped by 0 bases and J by 7 bases; unmatched bases: 3. The CDR3 runs 13 residues. The germline V gene has CDR1 GTSNPN and CDR2 SVGIG (reference sequence). The CDR3 bases that were read are TGTGCCTGGAGTGTACAACAGGGGGCTGGC. Amino acids: CAWSVQQGAG. In full, the CDR3 is CAWSVQQGAGYTF.

With regard to this clone: The CDR3 end is not reached by the read, which stops 3 residues before it; the germline J gene fills it in. The chain joins TRBV27 to TRBJ2-7; TRBD2 matches at 8 bases. The germline CDR1 and CDR2 sequences are MNHEY and SMNVEV (reference sequence). The CDR3 runs to 15 residues. V lost 6 bases, J lost 5 bases, and 12 bases stayed unmatched. This CDR3 reads CASSQGRAGANEQYF. CDR3 bases read: TGTGCCAGCAGCCAAGGAAGAGCGGGAGCCAACGAG.

The sequenced part of the CDR3 DNA is TGCAGCGTTGGCGGGGAGGGCAATTCACCC. This codes for CSVGGEGNSP. From start to end, the CDR3 is CSVGGEGNSPLHF. The rearrangement uses TRBV29-1 and TRBJ1-6; D call uncertain. The read comes to an end 3 residues before the CDR3 does, leaving the germline J gene to fill in the end. This CDR3 contains 13 residues. The germline V and J ends were trimmed by 4 bases and 7 bases, with 11 bases remaining between them. The germline V gene has CDR1 SQVTM and CDR2 ANQGSEA.

On this clone itself: The read ends 3 residues before the CDR3 terminus; that terminus is restored from the germline J gene. The rearrangement links TRBV20-1 to TRBJ1-6, with 7 bases aligning to TRBD1. This CDR3 region has 17 residues. V trimming: 5 bases; J trimming: 0 bases; junction bases outside the gene matches: 10. The germline V gene encodes CDR1 DFQATT and CDR2 SNEGSKA (reference sequence). The CDR3 protein is CSAVNRGSGSYNSPLHF. The CDR3 bases that were read are TGCAGTGCTGTAAACAGGGGTTCCGGCTCCTATAATTCACCC.

A note on this clone: The sequenced fragment ends 3 residues before the CDR3 boundary, so the rest is inferred from the germline J gene. The chain links TRBV6-2 or TRBV6-3 to TRBJ2-7, with D perhaps TRBD1 (6 bases). Germline V gene data show CDR1 as MNHEY and CDR2 as SVGEGT. V was cut by 2 bases and J by 6 bases, with 14 bases left in between. This CDR3 has 14 amino acids. The CDR3 DNA, read in part, is TGTGCCAGCAGTTACCGGAGAGAAGGGGGCGAG. This encodes CASSYRREGGE. Given in full, the CDR3 is CASSYRREGGEQYF.

Concerning this clone: The read comes to an end 3 residues before the CDR3 does, leaving the germline J gene to fill in the end. This chain uses TRBV19 with TRBJ1-1; D perhaps matches TRBD1 (5 bases). This CDR3 region has 15 residues. Germline assignment: CDR1 LNHDA and CDR2 SQIVND (reference sequence). CDR3 DNA (partial): TGTGCCAGTAGTCTCCTAGACAGCCGGGCCAACGTA. Amino acid sequence: CASSLLDSRANV. From start to end, the CDR3 is CASSLLDSRANVAFF.

Details on this clone: With the read ending 3 residues before the CDR3 end, the germline J gene is used to fill in that end. The chain employs TRBV19 and TRBJ1-1; D is unclear. CDR3 length equals 13 residues. Germline CDR1 reads LNHDA; CDR2 reads SQIVND (reference sequence). The sequenced part of the CDR3 DNA is TGTGCCAGTAGTCCAGACTATTACAATGAG. Amino acids: CASSPDYYNE. The whole CDR3 sequence is CASSPDYYNEAFF.

Note on this clone: The read ends 3 residues before the CDR3 terminus; that terminus is restored from the germline J gene. The chain is built from TRBV6-2 or TRBV6-3 and TRBJ2-3; TRBD1 matches 8 bases. The germline V gene encodes CDR1 MNHEY and CDR2 SVGEGT. J lost 6 bases, V lost 5 bases, and 7 bases had no gene match. The CDR3 extends over 14 amino acids. The chain's CDR3 is CASSPPGGPDTQYF. The covered CDR3 bases are TGTGCCAGCAGTCCCCCAGGGGGCCCCGATACG.

A remark on this clone: From the germline J gene comes the end of the CDR3, since the read stops 3 residues before it. The rearrangement uses TRBV5-1 and TRBJ2-2; TRBD1 is a possible D gene (6 bases). This CDR3 spans 16 amino acids. V was cut by 5 bases and J by 2 bases, with 16 bases left in between. From germline, CDR1 is SGHRS and CDR2 YFSETQ. The CDR3 spells CASRGWGPGNTGELFF. Incomplete CDR3 DNA: TGCGCCAGCAGGGGGTGGGGGCCAGGAAACACCGGGGAG.

In regard to this clone: The CDR3 end lies 3 residues beyond the end of the read and is filled in from the germline J gene. The chain joins TRBV30 to TRBJ2-1; TRBD2 matches 8 bases. The CDR3 consists of 13 residues. Germline assignment: CDR1 GTSNPN and CDR2 SVGIG (reference sequence). Losses at the gene ends were 2 bases for V and 9 bases for J; bases not matched to a gene: 6. The DNA read from the CDR3 is TGTGCCTGGAGTAGGAGCGGGAGTAGTGAG. Its translation is CAWSRSGSSE. The full CDR3 reads CAWSRSGSSEQFF.

Worth noting for this clone: The missing CDR3 end, 3 residues past where the read stops, is filled in from the germline J gene. The chain links TRBV20-1 to TRBJ2-1; 7 positions agree with TRBD2. The CDR3 is 15 residues long. The trim removed 6 bases at V and 4 bases at J, leaving 12 bases unmatched. Germline V gene sequence: CDR1 DFQATT, CDR2 SNEGSKA (reference sequence). The CDR3: CSADLTSLQYNEQFF. Partial CDR3 DNA: TGCAGTGCAGACTTGACTAGCCTTCAATACAATGAG.

Notes on this clone: The sequence runs out 3 residues before the end of the CDR3; the remainder is reconstructed from the germline J gene. The genes are TRBV5-1 and TRBJ2-5; TRBD2 matches at 11 bases. This CDR3 region has 17 residues. Germline lookup yields CDR1 SGHRS and CDR2 YFSETQ. V lost 4 bases to trimming and J lost 5 bases; unmatched junction nucleotides: 13. This CDR3 is CASSDPGKLAGVETQYF. The part of the CDR3 DNA that was read is TGCGCCAGCAGCGACCCGGGGAAACTAGCGGGGGTGGAGACC.

As to this clone: The read gets to within 3 residues of the CDR3 end, and the germline J gene fills in the rest. This chain uses TRBV7-9 with TRBJ2-3; D remains unclear. This CDR3 has 14 residues. Germline V CDR1 and CDR2: SEHNR, FQNEAQ (reference sequence). This chain's CDR3 is CASTYDGRRETQYF. The part of the CDR3 DNA that was read is TGTGCCAGCACCTACGACGGCAGGAGAGAGACG.

Turning to this clone: The read ends 3 residues shy of where the CDR3 ends; the end is completed using the germline J gene. The chain couples TRBV20-1 to TRBJ2-1; D ambiguous. V lost 3 bases and J 4 bases, leaving 10 bases between the germline ends. The germline gives CDR1 DFQATT, CDR2 SNEGSKA (reference sequence). CDR3 length: 13 residues. The CDR3 sequence is CSARAANYNEQFF. Incomplete CDR3 DNA: TGCAGTGCTAGGGCGGCCAATTACAATGAG.

A word on this clone: The sequence runs out 3 residues before the end of the CDR3; the remainder is reconstructed from the germline J gene. V gene TRBV6-1 combines with J gene TRBJ2-4; 8 bases are a match to TRBD1. The CDR3 covers 15 residues. Germline V gene data show CDR1 as MNHNS and CDR2 as SASEGT. CDR3 sequence reads: CASSVTGVGNQPQYF. CDR3 DNA (partial): TGTGCCAGCAGTGTGACAGGGGTGGGGAATCAGCCT.

Concerning this clone itself: The CDR3 end lies 3 residues beyond the end of the read and is filled in from the germline J gene. The V and J genes are TRBV30 and TRBJ1-5, with D perhaps TRBD1 (6 bases). The CDR3 is 16 residues long. Germline CDR1 is GTSNPN and CDR2 is SVGIG (reference sequence). V shed 0 bases and J shed 0 bases, with 12 bases lying between them. CDR3 DNA, as far as it was read: TGTGCCTGGAGTGTCCCAGGGGATTTTAGCAATCAGCCC. Its protein product is CAWSVPGDFSNQP. The complete CDR3 reads CAWSVPGDFSNQPQHF.

Turning to this clone: The read falls 3 residues short of the CDR3 end, and the missing part is taken from the germline J gene. The chain is built from TRBV19 and TRBJ1-1, with 7 bases lining up with TRBD1. V shed 3 bases, J shed 3 bases, and the junction held 4 bases outside the gene matches. The CDR3 is made up of 14 amino acids. Germline CDR1 reads LNHDA; CDR2 reads SQIVND (reference sequence). CDR3 region: CASSIRQGDTEAFF. The sequenced CDR3 bases are TGTGCCAGTAGTATTCGGCAGGGGGACACTGAA.

Details on this clone: The read comes to an end 3 residues before the CDR3 does, leaving the germline J gene to fill in the end. The chain employs TRBV10-1 and TRBJ2-2; possible D gene TRBD2, 7 bases. V was pared by 3 bases and J by 1 base, with 12 bases between. The CDR3 is 16 residues long. Looked up from germline, CDR1 is WNHNN and CDR2 is SYGVQD (reference sequence). The covered CDR3 bases are TGCGCCAGCAGTGAACCGGGGGGCTTGAACACCGGGGAG. Amino acids: CASSEPGGLNTGE. Given in full, the CDR3 is CASSEPGGLNTGELFF.

To note about this clone: The CDR3 end lies 3 residues beyond the end of the read and is filled in from the germline J gene. This chain links TRBV7-6 with TRBJ1-1; D uncertain. The germline CDR1 and CDR2 sequences are SGHVS and FNYEAQ. The V and J ends lost 1 base and 1 base respectively, with 4 bases between them. This CDR3 contains 13 residues. The sequenced part of the CDR3 DNA is TGTGCCAGCAGCTTAGTACAGAACACTGAA. As protein: CASSLVQNTE. The entire CDR3 sequence reads CASSLVQNTEAFF.

Worth noting for this clone: The read ends 3 residues early relative to the CDR3; the germline J gene fills the gap. The chain carries TRBV18 and TRBJ1-2, with TRBD1 identical over 7 bases. The CDR3 consists of 15 residues. Looked up from germline, CDR1 is KGHSH and CDR2 is LQKENI. V lost 6 bases, J lost 5 bases, and 12 bases stayed unmatched. CDR3 sequence: CASSRSQGQEYGYTF. CDR3 DNA (partial): TGTGCCAGCTCTAGATCACAGGGGCAGGAGTATGGC.

About this clone itself: The CDR3 is cut off 3 residues early in the read; its end comes from the germline J gene. The chain links TRBV2 to TRBJ1-5; D unclear. Trimming cost V 6 bases and J 0 bases, with 12 bases left between them. From germline, CDR1 is SNHLY and CDR2 FYNNEI. The CDR3 extends over 15 amino acids. CDR3 protein: CASRGPGFSNQPQHF. The CDR3 bases that were read are TGTGCCAGCAGAGGCCCCGGGTTTAGCAATCAGCCC.

On this clone itself: The DNA ends 3 residues before the CDR3 does, and the rest of the CDR3 is filled in from the germline J gene. The chain uses TRBV5-1 and TRBJ2-1; D is possibly TRBD2 (5 bases). V was trimmed by 4 bases and J by 9 bases, leaving 14 bases between them. CDR1 is SGHRS and CDR2 is YFSETQ in the germline V gene. The CDR3 spans 13 residues. CDR3 in amino acids: CASSLTMAFEQFF. Partial CDR3 DNA: TGCGCCAGCAGCCTGACTATGGCGTTTGAG.

Worth noting for this clone: Read data end 3 residues before the CDR3 end; the end is taken from the germline J gene. The genes are TRBV5-8 and TRBJ1-5; D gene unclear. CDR3 length: 13 amino acids. Germline assignment: CDR1 SGHTS and CDR2 YDEGEE. Trimming removed 4 bases from V and 7 bases from J, with 12 bases in between. The DNA read from the CDR3 is TGTGCCAGCAGCATGGCAGGTCCCCAGCCC. Amino acid sequence: CASSMAGPQP. The full CDR3 protein reads CASSMAGPQPQHF.

The sequenced part of the CDR3 DNA is TGTGCCACCAGCAGAGATAAGGGGAACAATCAGCCG. Translating gives CATSRDKGNNQP. The full CDR3 sequence reads CATSRDKGNNQPQYF. The chain is built from TRBV15 and TRBJ2-3; D is possibly TRBD1 (5 bases). The read comes to an end 3 residues before the CDR3 does, leaving the germline J gene to fill in the end. The CDR3 runs to 15 residues. Germline CDR1 reads LNHNV; CDR2 reads YYDKDF (reference sequence).

Of note for this clone: The CDR3 extends 3 residues past the end of the read, so its final part is completed from the germline J gene. The chain carries TRBV6-1 and TRBJ1-2; 10 bases map to TRBD1. This CDR3 is built from 13 residues. CDR1 is MNHNS and CDR2 is SASEGT in the germline V gene. The CDR3 loop is CASSGDRGPGYTF. CDR3 DNA, as far as it was read: TGTGCCAGCAGTGGTGACAGGGGGCCGGGC.

About this clone: The read stops 3 residues short of the end of the CDR3; the missing end is completed from the germline J gene. The V call is TRBV30, the J call TRBJ1-4, with D tentatively TRBD1 (5 bases). Germline V lookup: CDR1 GTSNPN, CDR2 SVGIG (reference sequence). The CDR3 sequence is 11 residues long. The CDR3 loop reads CASRGANVLFF. CDR3 DNA (partial): TGTGCCAGCCGTGGGGCCAACGTA.

With regard to this clone: The read finishes 3 residues shy of the CDR3 end, and the germline J gene is used to complete it. This chain connects TRBV10-3 to TRBJ1-5; 7 positions agree with TRBD1. Trimming cost V 3 bases and J 3 bases; bases outside gene matches: 5. The CDR3 is 15 residues long. Germline V gives CDR1 ENHRY, CDR2 SYGVKD. Partial CDR3 DNA: TGTGCCATCAGTGATGCGGACAGGAACAATCAGCCC. Translation gives CAISDADRNNQP. The CDR3 reads in full as CAISDADRNNQPQHF.